Below, one TCR beta chain is given with its context. The data originate from a study of blood T cells in healthy people across ages. Primed by a sample-barcoded 5' primer and a J-beta primer mix, a second PCR proceeded for 7 to 11 cycles. Each sample yielded at least 2.5 million CDR3-containing paired-end reads. In TCRdb, the 5' RACE reads were re-called with MiXCR into one record per CDR3 protein. The data hold over 1,200,000 distinct CDR3 sequences, with 59% observed a single time. Germline loops: CDR1 KGHSH, CDR2 LQKENI. This CDR3 is built from 14 residues. The specimen sequenced was blood. The TCR was taken from a man in his late teens or twenties in good health. This sequence joins TRBV18 and TRBJ2-4, with D hard to call. The assigned J gene may be wrong: the sequence end matches TRBJ2-7 better. The CDR3 nucleotides read TGTGCCAGCTCACCACCCAGCTTACTCTACGAGCAGTACTTC. Its protein is CASSPPSLLYEQYF.